What follows are 5 T cell receptor beta chains derived from one specimen sequenced in a study of blood T cells in healthy people across ages. A second PCR of roughly 6 to 12 cycles used a sample-barcoded 5' primer and a J-beta primer mix. TCRdb analysed the 5' RACE reads with MiXCR anew, one entry per CDR3 protein. The table records 1.2 million to 1.5 million distinct CDR3 sequences, roughly 45% of them present only once. Sequenced material: blood. Every receptor here comes from a woman between 18 and 30 years old in good health.

This clonotype showed up just a few times. The chain couples TRBV4-1 to TRBJ2-3; weak D call: TRBD1 (5 bases). CDR1 MGHRA and CDR2 YSYEKL come from the germline V gene. V was shortened by 1 base and J by 0 bases, with 8 bases between the two germline ends. CDR3 length: 15 amino acids. The CDR3 DNA sequence: TGCGCCAGCAGCCAAGTGAAGGGGAGCACAGATACGCAGTATTTT. Amino acid sequence: CASSQVKGSTDTQYF.

This chain connects TRBV28 to TRBJ1-2, with D unclear. The V and J ends lost 6 bases and 8 bases respectively, with 16 bases between them. Germline V gene lookup returns CDR1 MDHEN and CDR2 SYDVKM. The CDR3 contains 13 residues. As DNA, the CDR3 is TGTGCCAGCAGCCACCCCTCAGTAGGAGGCTACACCTTC. This gives the protein CASSHPSVGGYTF.

The chain couples TRBV9 to TRBJ1-1, with TRBD1 as a possible D gene (6 bases). This CDR3 contains 14 residues. The germline gives CDR1 SGDLS, CDR2 YYNGEE. V shed 6 bases and J shed 5 bases, with 17 bases lying between them. The CDR3 region is CASNGRGLETEAFF. The CDR3 DNA reads TGTGCCAGCAATGGGAGGGGGTTAGAAACTGAAGCTTTCTTT.

The gene calls are TRBV20-1 and TRBJ2-1; 9 bases map to TRBD2. Germline V CDR1 and CDR2: DFQATT, SNEGSKA (reference sequence). CDR3 length equals 15 residues. The ends lost 3 bases at V and 4 bases at J; junction bases unmatched: 7. The CDR3 reads CSASPPSGTYNEQFF. Written as DNA, the CDR3 is TGCAGTGCTAGCCCGCCTAGCGGGACTTACAATGAGCAGTTCTTC.

The J gene is TRBJ1-1, the V gene TRBV20-1; TRBD1 agrees at 7 bases. Trimming removed 3 bases from V and 8 bases from J; junction bases left unmatched: 9. The CDR3 has 13 amino acids. Germline assignment: CDR1 DFQATT and CDR2 SNEGSKA (reference sequence). CDR3 amino acids: CSARVGGGTEAFF. The CDR3 DNA sequence: TGCAGTGCTAGGGTCGGAGGGGGCACCGAAGCTTTCTTT.